This section outlines one T cell receptor (beta chain) sequence together with its context. The identical CDR3 is also encoded by other nucleotide sequences in the sample. Original processing notes: Estimation of nucleated cell counts relied on the amplification of reference gene primers. Assay: immunoSEQ multiplex PCR; the TCRdb copy retains only in-frame clones and omits some. D and trimming come from the DNA, and the V and J calls and clone size come from that table. The sample lists around 250,000 clones, approximately 85% occurring once. Participant-reported clinical history was the basis for cohort assignment. The ends were cut back, 5 bases at V and 3 bases at J, with 5 bases in the middle. The CDR3 has 11 residues. CDR1 and CDR2 (germline): SEHNR, FQNEAQ (reference sequence). The data derive from a study of blood T cell repertoires in COVID-19. In the study overall: Donors in the United States, Italy and Spain gave samples during acute or convalescent COVID-19. Sources were T cells, B-cell-depleted T cells, or PBMCs; the material itself was cDNA or gDNA.

The receptor's source is a woman aged 50 to 60 who had recovered from COVID-19. The sample taken for sequencing was PBMCs or T cells enriched from blood (not recorded which). The chain combines TRBV7-9 with TRBJ2-7; D might be TRBD2 (5 bases). CDR3: CASSRDYEQYF. The CDR3 coding sequence is TGTGCCAGCAGCCGGGACTACGAGCAGTACTTC.